Below are 6 T cell receptor beta chains sequenced from a single sample in a study of molecular identifiers for immune sequencing clone quantification. TCRdb independently ran MiXCR on the PCR reads; one entry per CDR3 protein. The repertoire includes about half a million distinct CDR3 sequences, 20% to 25% of them detected once, and 0.65% to 0.95% sits in the top ten. Sequenced sample: naive CD8+ T cells from blood, with Jurkat cell RNA spiked in. Subset here: FACS-sorted CD8+CD4-CCR7+CD45RA+ naive T cells. Receptors were obtained from a human donor in good health. Some libraries in this study had Jurkat cell RNA spiked in.

This clonotype has a handful of counts. The chain is built from TRBV4-1 and TRBJ2-1; 9 nucleotides line up with TRBD1. Looked up from germline, CDR1 is MGHRA and CDR2 is YSYEKL. The CDR3 runs to 16 residues. J lost 7 bases, V lost 2 bases, and 9 bases had no gene match. In nucleotides, the CDR3 is TGCGCCAGCAGCCAACTCCAGTGGGACAGGGAAAATGAGCAGTTCTTC. It specifies CASSQLQWDRENEQFF.

The rearrangement links TRBV9 to TRBJ2-7; 10 bases map to TRBD2. The germline CDR1 and CDR2 sequences are SGDLS and YYNGEE. CDR3 length equals 15 residues. The V gene end was trimmed by 0 bases and the J gene end by 3 bases; junction bases not matched to a gene: 3. CDR3 in amino acids: CASSVDSGGSYEQYF. In DNA form, the CDR3 reads TGTGCCAGCAGCGTAGATAGCGGGGGGAGCTACGAGCAGTACTTC.

This clonotype was observed many times. The chain couples TRBV14 to TRBJ2-7; D may be TRBD1 (7 bases). The CDR3 has 13 residues. In germline, CDR1 is SGHDN, CDR2 FVKESK. V was pared by 1 base and J by 10 bases, with 14 bases between. CDR3 nucleotides: TGTGCCAGCAGCCAAGCGCAGGGGGGTTCTCAGTACTTC. It translates to CASSQAQGGSQYF.

As regards this clonotype: Just one base apart from a much larger clone, this may be a read error. The chain combines TRBV28 with TRBJ2-3; 9 bases agree with TRBD1. The germline V gene has CDR1 MDHEN and CDR2 SYDVKM. The CDR3 sequence is 18 residues long. The CDR3 here is CASSFWTGEPSSTGTQYF. The CDR3 DNA is TGTGCCAGCAGTTTCTGGACAGGGGAGCCCTCTAGCACAGGTACGCAGTATTTT.

This clonotype was counted ten times or more. J is TRBJ1-2 and V is TRBV3-1; D ambiguous. This CDR3 spans 14 amino acids. Germline V gene data show CDR1 as LGHDT and CDR2 as YNNKEL (reference sequence). V lost 1 base, J lost 5 bases, and 11 bases lay in between. CDR3 region: CASSQVTDYYGYTF. In DNA, the CDR3 is TGTGCCAGCAGCCAAGTTACAGACTATTATGGCTACACCTTC.

In its sample, this clonotype was seen many times. CDR3 protein: CASSSGTSRNIQYF. The CDR3 nucleotides are TGTGCCAGCAGCTCCGGGACAAGCCGTAACATTCAGTACTTC. This chain joins TRBV7-9 and TRBJ2-4; possible D gene TRBD1, 6 bases. The V end lost 4 bases, the J end lost 7 bases, and 14 bases lay between the germline ends. The CDR3 has 14 amino acids. The germline CDR1 and CDR2 sequences are SEHNR and FQNEAQ (reference sequence).